Included here is one TCR beta chain sequence, with context. Its antigen is not known. Other DNA sequences in this sample translate to the same CDR3. The germline CDR1 and CDR2 sequences are MNHEY and SVGAGI. After removal of 4 bases from V and 1 base from J, the junction contained 6 bases not matched to a gene. This CDR3 has 15 residues. These data belong to a study of cytomegalovirus exposure and HLA in healthy donors. Findings of the study overall: Among immune exposure information, only CMV serostatus was available.

With 60 Vbeta and 13 Jbeta primers, the PCR was carried out. Data came from immunoSEQ multiplex PCR; TCRdb stores just in-frame clones and leaves some out. This repertoire shows about 110,000 clones, under 85% found once; its top ten account for around 5.9%. The origin of this receptor is a man aged 25-45 years in good health and CMV-seropositive. The rearrangement uses TRBV6-5 and TRBJ1-1; 7 nucleotides align to TRBD1. Input material: PBMCs. CDR3 region: CASSLTWTGNTEAFF. DNA for the CDR3: TGTGCCAGCAGTTTGACCTGGACAGGGAACACTGAAGCTTTCTTT.